These T cell receptor beta chains were read from a single sample in a study of response to subunit inactivated influenza vaccine. TCRdb passed the RT-PCR reads through MiXCR, listing each CDR3 protein once. This sample has a few hundred thousand distinct CDR3 sequences, with approximately 14% found just once. The sequencing here drew on PBMCs from blood, taken approximately 13 days after vaccination. These receptor sequences come from a man aged 50 to 60 who received an inactivated influenza vaccine. Each CDR3 is given with its conserved first and last residue. D genes are given only for firm matches. Rows give clone size only sometimes, using once, few, many, or a class for an expanded clone.

V gene	D gene	clone size	J gene	CDR3 DNA	CDR3 protein
TRBV7-8	TRBD2	few	TRBJ2-2	TGTGCCAGCAGCCCGTACTGGCGGGGGGGCCCCACCGGGGAGCTGTTTTTT	CASSPYWRGGPTGELFF
TRBV18	TRBD1	-	TRBJ2-6	TGTGCCAGCTCACCACCGCAGGGGGCCACTGGGGCCAACGTCCTGACTTTC	CASSPPQGATGANVLTF
TRBV20-1	TRBD1	-	TRBJ2-3	TGCAGTGCTAGCAAACAGGGGGACACAGATACGCAGTATTTT	CSASKQGDTDTQYF
TRBV29-1	-	-	TRBJ1-2	TGCAGCGCGCCGATGGACTATGGCTACACCTTC	CSAPMDYGYTF
TRBV29-1	TRBD1	-	TRBJ2-5	TGCAGCGTTGAAGAGTGGGGACAGGGCCAAGAGACCCAGTACTTC	CSVEEWGQGQETQYF
TRBV28	TRBD2	-	TRBJ2-1	TGTGCCAGCAGTTTTGGCGGGAGGAATGAGCAGTTCTTC	CASSFGGRNEQFF
TRBV3-1	TRBD2	few	TRBJ2-1	TGTGCCAGCAGCCAACTAGCGGGAGCGGTGGGCAATGAGCAGTTCTTC	CASSQLAGAVGNEQFF
TRBV10-3	-	-	TRBJ1-1	TGTGCCATCAGTGAGCCCACTAACACTGAAGCTTTCTTT	CAISEPTNTEAFF
TRBV7-9	TRBD1	-	TRBJ2-7	TGTGCCAGCAGCCCAATGACAGGGGTTTACGAGCAGTACTTC	CASSPMTGVYEQYF
TRBV28	TRBD2	few	TRBJ2-1	TGTGCCAGCAGTCCATGGGGGGAGGGAACCAATGAGCAGTTCTTC	CASSPWGEGTNEQFF
TRBV29-1	-	-	TRBJ2-1	TGCAGCGTCCCGAAACACCTGGGGGCAGGTGAGCAGTTCTTC	CSVPKHLGAGEQFF
TRBV29-1	TRBD2	many	TRBJ2-7	TGCAGCGTTGCCGCACTAGCGGGAGTCGGCGAGCAGTACTTC	CSVAALAGVGEQYF
TRBV6-2/TRBV6-3	-	-	TRBJ2-1	TGTGCCAGCAGCACAGGGTTGGGTGAGCAGTTCTTC	CASSTGLGEQFF
TRBV20-1	TRBD1	-	TRBJ2-1	TGCAGTGCTATGACCGGGACAGGGGTCTACAATGAGCAGTTCTTC	CSAMTGTGVYNEQFF
TRBV24-1	-	many	TRBJ1-2	TGTGCCACCAGTGAACTACAGGGTAAGCCGTCCTATGGCTACACCTTC	CATSELQGKPSYGYTF
TRBV5-1	-	many	TRBJ1-1	TGCGCCAGCAGCTTGCAACCCCCAGAAGGTGCTGAAGCTTTCTTT	CASSLQPPEGAEAFF
TRBV6-2/TRBV6-3	-	-	TRBJ1-5	TGTGCCAGCAGTTACGAGATCAGGATCTATAGCAATCAGCCCCAGCATTTT	CASSYEIRIYSNQPQHF
TRBV20-1	TRBD2	few	TRBJ2-7	TGCAGTGCTAGCCGACTAGCGGGAGTAAGCGAGCAGTACTTC	CSASRLAGVSEQYF
TRBV5-6	-	-	TRBJ2-3	TGTGCCAGCAGAGACTTTGCAGATACGCAGTATTTT	CASRDFADTQYF
TRBV19	TRBD2	-	TRBJ2-1	TGTGCCAGTAGAATCTCGGGGGGTGGTGAGCAGTTCTTC	CASRISGGGEQFF
TRBV13	-	-	TRBJ2-7	TGTGCCAGCAGCTTAGGCCTGCGGATGCAGTACTTC	CASSLGLRMQYF
TRBV20-1	-	-	TRBJ2-5	TGCAGTGCTCGGGGTCCGGGGGCGACCCAGTACTTC	CSARGPGATQYF
TRBV6-5	-	-	TRBJ1-5	TGTGCCAGCAGTTACTCAGGGCAGGTCCGGCAGCCCCAGCATTTT	CASSYSGQVRQPQHF
TRBV4-3	-	-	TRBJ1-2	TGCGCCAGCAGCCAAGCACTTGGACGAGGCTATGGCTACACCTTC	CASSQALGRGYGYTF
TRBV11-1	-	-	TRBJ2-1	TGTGCCAGCAGCTCCGTTACTGGAAGGGGGTCACGCAATGAGCAGTTCTTC	CASSSVTGRGSRNEQFF
TRBV2	-	few	TRBJ1-2	TGTGCCAGCAGTGCCTCCGGCACCTTGGGTGGCTACACCTTC	CASSASGTLGGYTF
TRBV3-1	TRBD2	few	TRBJ2-3	TGTGCCAGCAGCCCTCCCCGCTGGAGCGGGAGGGCCCCCCTTACAGATACGCAGTATTTT	CASSPPRWSGRAPLTDTQYF
TRBV5-1	-	few	TRBJ2-2	TGCGCCAGCACGGCAGGGTACACCGGGGAGCTGTTTTTT	CASTAGYTGELFF
TRBV6-5	TRBD1	-	TRBJ2-7	TGTGCCAGCAGTTACCGCGGACAGGGCGTGTACGAGCAGTACTTC	CASSYRGQGVYEQYF
TRBV4-2	TRBD2	many	TRBJ2-1	TGTGCCAGCAGCCGAAGAGCGGGAGGGCCGGGAAATGAGCAGTTCTTC	CASSRRAGGPGNEQFF
TRBV12-3/TRBV12-4	-	-	TRBJ2-3	TGTGCCAGCAGACCGGCGTATCGGCCGGGTACAGATACGCAGTATTTT	CASRPAYRPGTDTQYF
TRBV5-1	TRBD2	-	TRBJ2-1	TGCGCCAGCAGCAGACTTCCGGGACTAGCGGGGACTGAGCAGTTCTTC	CASSRLPGLAGTEQFF
TRBV7-2	-	many	TRBJ2-3	TGTGCCAGCAGCCGAGGGGGGCTAGATACGCAGTATTTT	CASSRGGLDTQYF
TRBV15	-	-	TRBJ2-7	TGTGCCACCAGCAGAACCAACAGTCGGGACCACGCCTACGAGCAGTACTTC	CATSRTNSRDHAYEQYF
TRBV6-1	-	few	TRBJ1-4	TGTGCCACTAAGGGAGGGTCAACTAATGAAAAACTGTTTTTT	CATKGGSTNEKLFF
TRBV28	-	few	TRBJ2-5	TGTGCCAGCAGCAAACCAAGGGGCAAGGAGACCCAGTACTTC	CASSKPRGKETQYF
TRBV29-1	-	few	TRBJ2-7	TGCAGCGTGAGAACTGTGATCTCCTACGAGCAGTACTTC	CSVRTVISYEQYF
TRBV10-2	TRBD1	-	TRBJ2-3	TGCGCCAGCAGTGAGTCCTACCGGGACAGGGGAAATACGCAGTATTTT	CASSESYRDRGNTQYF
TRBV5-4	TRBD1	-	TRBJ2-5	TGTGCCAGCAGCTTGGGGGGACAGGGGAACCAAGAGACCCAGTACTTC	CASSLGGQGNQETQYF
TRBV7-8	-	-	TRBJ2-5	TGTGCCAGCAGTTTTAGGGCAGAGACCCAGTACTTC	CASSFRAETQYF
TRBV20-1	-	few	TRBJ1-1	TGCAGTGCTAGTTCCGGGAGCAGAGGCACTGAAGCTTTCTTT	CSASSGSRGTEAFF
TRBV2	TRBD1	-	TRBJ2-2	TGTGCCAGCAAGGGACAGGGGGCCGGGGAGCTGTTTTTT	CASKGQGAGELFF
TRBV6-2/TRBV6-3	TRBD1	many	TRBJ2-7	TGTGCCAGCAGGGGGACAGTCTCCCGCTACGAGCAGTACTTC	CASRGTVSRYEQYF
TRBV7-9	-	-	TRBJ2-5	TGTGCCAGCAGCTTGGGAAGGGGGGGCAGTGAGACCCAGTACTTC	CASSLGRGGSETQYF
TRBV18	TRBD1	-	TRBJ2-5	TGTGCCAGCTCATCACCGGGACAGACACAAGAGACCCAGTACTTC	CASSSPGQTQETQYF